The rows below give T cell receptor beta chains drawn from one sample of a study of CD8 T cells in ankylosing spondylitis. TCRdb ran MiXCR on the 5' RACE reads and lists one entry per CDR3 protein. The repertoire holds around 28,000 distinct CDR3 sequences, with around 30% as singletons. The sequencing sample was made of synovial fluid, either unsorted or a sorted T cell fraction (not recorded which). The receptors were sampled from a male donor with ankylosing spondylitis. CDR3s include the opening cysteine and the closing phenylalanine or tryptophan. A D gene is named only where the DNA matches it firmly. Expanded clones are given a class, and other clones once, few, many or no size at all.

CDR3aa: CASTGRGGGVYSPLHF
CDR3nt: TGTGCCAGCACCGGACGAGGGGGGGGCGTTTATTCACCCCTCCACTTT
v_gene: TRBV25-1
j_gene: TRBJ1-6
abundance: -
d_gene: -

CDR3aa: CATSRGRESYEQYF
CDR3nt: TGTGCCACCAGCAGAGGGAGGGAATCCTACGAGCAGTACTTC
v_gene: TRBV15
j_gene: TRBJ2-7
abundance: few
d_gene: -

CDR3aa: CASSVGGHTGELFF
CDR3nt: TGTGCCAGCAGCGTAGGAGGGCACACCGGGGAGCTGTTTTTT
v_gene: TRBV11-3
j_gene: TRBJ2-2
abundance: -
d_gene: -

CDR3aa: CASSVSELGLDYNEQFF
CDR3nt: TGTGCCAGCAGCGTATCGGAACTGGGCCTTGACTACAATGAGCAGTTCTTC
v_gene: TRBV9
j_gene: TRBJ2-1
abundance: few
d_gene: -

CDR3aa: CASSGQVGLADSYNEQFF
CDR3nt: TGTGCCAGCAGCGGACAAGTGGGACTAGCGGACTCCTACAATGAGCAGTTCTTC
v_gene: TRBV4-2
j_gene: TRBJ2-1
abundance: -
d_gene: TRBD2

CDR3aa: CASSQGVQETLEAFF
CDR3nt: TGCGCCAGCAGCCAAGGGGTGCAGGAGACTCTTGAAGCTTTCTTT
v_gene: TRBV4-1
j_gene: TRBJ1-1
abundance: -
d_gene: -

CDR3aa: CAISDPPNEKLFF
CDR3nt: TGTGCCATCAGTGACCCCCCCAATGAAAAACTGTTTTTT
v_gene: TRBV10-3
j_gene: TRBJ1-4
abundance: medium-sized
d_gene: -

CDR3aa: CAWSDRQETQYF
CDR3nt: TGTGCCTGGAGTGACAGACAAGAGACCCAGTACTTC
v_gene: TRBV30
j_gene: TRBJ2-5
abundance: few
d_gene: -

CDR3aa: CASSLAGGLDEQFF
CDR3nt: TGTGCCAGCAGTCTAGCGGGAGGGCTGGATGAGCAGTTCTTC
v_gene: TRBV6-1
j_gene: TRBJ2-1
abundance: -
d_gene: TRBD2

CDR3aa: CASSLRQVNQPQHF
CDR3nt: TGTGCCAGCAGCTTACGACAGGTCAATCAGCCCCAGCATTTT
v_gene: TRBV12-3/TRBV12-4
j_gene: TRBJ1-5
abundance: -
d_gene: -

CDR3aa: CASSLSMGQGAFEQYF
CDR3nt: TGTGCCAGCAGCTTAAGTATGGGACAGGGGGCCTTCGAGCAGTACTTC
v_gene: TRBV11-2
j_gene: TRBJ2-7
abundance: -
d_gene: TRBD1

CDR3aa: CASSWRGGAKNIQYF
CDR3nt: TGCGCCAGCAGTTGGAGGGGGGGGGCCAAAAACATTCAGTACTTC
v_gene: TRBV10-2
j_gene: TRBJ2-4
abundance: few
d_gene: -

CDR3aa: CASRLDGYQETQYF
CDR3nt: TGTGCCAGCAGACTGGACGGGTACCAAGAGACCCAGTACTTC
v_gene: TRBV3-1
j_gene: TRBJ2-5
abundance: -
d_gene: -

CDR3aa: CASSIGTGRISGNTIYF
CDR3nt: TGTGCCAGCAGTATAGGGACAGGGAGGATCTCTGGAAACACCATATATTTT
v_gene: TRBV12-3/TRBV12-4
j_gene: TRBJ1-3
abundance: -
d_gene: TRBD1

CDR3aa: CASSFSGAIYNEQFF
CDR3nt: TGTGCCAGCAGTTTTTCGGGGGCCATCTACAATGAGCAGTTCTTC
v_gene: TRBV12-3/TRBV12-4
j_gene: TRBJ2-1
abundance: -
d_gene: -

CDR3aa: CASTTGQYNEQFF
CDR3nt: TGTGCCAGCACCACGGGGCAATACAATGAGCAGTTCTTC
v_gene: TRBV6-2/TRBV6-3
j_gene: TRBJ2-1
abundance: -
d_gene: -

CDR3aa: CASSSDSSYEQYF
CDR3nt: TGTGCCAGCAGCTCCGACAGCTCCTACGAGCAGTACTTC
v_gene: TRBV7-2
j_gene: TRBJ2-7
abundance: -
d_gene: -

CDR3aa: CASSLWEDQNTEAFF
CDR3nt: TGTGCCAGCAGTTTATGGGAGGACCAGAACACTGAAGCTTTCTTT
v_gene: TRBV12-3/TRBV12-4
j_gene: TRBJ1-1
abundance: -
d_gene: -

CDR3aa: CASNRTVTDTQYF
CDR3nt: TGTGCCAGTAACCGCACGGTCACAGATACGCAGTATTTT
v_gene: TRBV25-1
j_gene: TRBJ2-3
abundance: -
d_gene: -

CDR3aa: CASSHPLELRGEGPYNEQFF
CDR3nt: TGTGCCAGCAGCCATCCCTTAGAGCTCAGAGGGGAGGGCCCCTACAATGAGCAGTTCTTC
v_gene: TRBV7-8
j_gene: TRBJ2-1
abundance: -
d_gene: TRBD2

CDR3aa: CSAWAPGPTYNEQFF
CDR3nt: TGCAGTGCCTGGGCACCGGGTCCCACCTACAATGAGCAGTTCTTC
v_gene: TRBV20-1
j_gene: TRBJ2-1
abundance: many
d_gene: -

CDR3aa: CASRSILETQYF
CDR3nt: TGTGCCAGCAGAAGTATATTGGAGACCCAGTACTTC
v_gene: TRBV27
j_gene: TRBJ2-5
abundance: -
d_gene: -

CDR3aa: CASSKRTEYYNEQFF
CDR3nt: TGTGCCAGCAGCAAGAGGACAGAATATTACAATGAGCAGTTCTTC
v_gene: TRBV6-1
j_gene: TRBJ2-1
abundance: many
d_gene: -

CDR3aa: CASSPLGNEQFF
CDR3nt: TGTGCCAGCAGCCCCCTAGGCAATGAGCAGTTCTTC
v_gene: TRBV7-2
j_gene: TRBJ2-1
abundance: few
d_gene: -

CDR3aa: CASSRHGTSGIYTDTQYF
CDR3nt: TGTGCCAGCAGCAGGCACGGGACTAGCGGGATCTACACAGATACGCAGTATTTT
v_gene: TRBV28
j_gene: TRBJ2-3
abundance: once
d_gene: TRBD2

CDR3aa: CASSLRGLETGELFF
CDR3nt: TGTGCCAGCAGTTTAAGGGGGCTGGAAACCGGGGAGCTGTTTTTT
v_gene: TRBV28
j_gene: TRBJ2-2
abundance: few
d_gene: TRBD1

CDR3aa: CSAKSGYEQFF
CDR3nt: TGCAGTGCTAAATCGGGCTATGAGCAGTTCTTC
v_gene: TRBV20-1
j_gene: TRBJ2-1
abundance: -
d_gene: -

CDR3aa: CASSPTRLAGDNEQFF
CDR3nt: TGTGCCAGCAGCCCAACTCGACTAGCGGGAGACAATGAGCAGTTCTTC
v_gene: TRBV11-2
j_gene: TRBJ2-1
abundance: -
d_gene: TRBD2

CDR3aa: CASSPGTAPNTEAFF
CDR3nt: TGTGCCAGCAGTCCGGGGACAGCTCCAAACACTGAAGCTTTCTTT
v_gene: TRBV27
j_gene: TRBJ1-1
abundance: -
d_gene: TRBD1

CDR3aa: CATYDSYTDTQYF
CDR3nt: TGTGCCACCTATGACAGCTACACAGATACGCAGTATTTT
v_gene: TRBV24-1
j_gene: TRBJ2-3
abundance: few
d_gene: -

CDR3aa: CSATRVVGDMSNQPQHF
CDR3nt: TGCAGTGCTACCAGGGTAGTGGGGGATATGAGCAATCAGCCCCAGCATTTT
v_gene: TRBV20-1
j_gene: TRBJ1-5
abundance: -
d_gene: -

CDR3aa: CATSRTRADTQYF
CDR3nt: TGTGCCACCAGCAGAACGAGGGCAGATACGCAGTATTTT
v_gene: TRBV15
j_gene: TRBJ2-3
abundance: few
d_gene: -

CDR3aa: CSAREKGDSPWDTIYF
CDR3nt: TGCAGTGCTAGAGAGAAGGGGGACAGCCCGTGGGACACCATATATTTT
v_gene: TRBV20-1
j_gene: TRBJ1-3
abundance: -
d_gene: TRBD1

CDR3aa: CATSDFTSGSTDTQYF
CDR3nt: TGTGCCACCAGTGATTTTACTAGCGGGAGCACAGATACGCAGTATTTT
v_gene: TRBV24-1
j_gene: TRBJ2-3
abundance: -
d_gene: TRBD2

CDR3aa: CASSMGGEQFF
CDR3nt: TGTGCCAGCAGCATGGGGGGCGAGCAGTTCTTC
v_gene: TRBV5-6
j_gene: TRBJ2-1
abundance: -
d_gene: -

CDR3aa: CASSLSGPGWPEAFF
CDR3nt: TGCGCCAGCAGCTTGTCTGGTCCGGGGTGGCCTGAAGCTTTCTTT
v_gene: TRBV5-1
j_gene: TRBJ1-1
abundance: -
d_gene: -

CDR3aa: CASSEVTGGTEAFF
CDR3nt: TGTGCCAGCAGTGAAGTAACAGGGGGAACTGAAGCTTTCTTT
v_gene: TRBV6-1
j_gene: TRBJ1-1
abundance: -
d_gene: TRBD1